The 22 T cell receptor beta chains listed next were all sequenced from one sample in a study of cytomegalovirus exposure and HLA in healthy donors. PCR used 60 Vbeta primers and 13 Jbeta primers. Method: immunoSEQ multiplex PCR; TCRdb's copy keeps in-frame clones and lacks some. This sample carries 60,000 or so clones, approximately 71% of them seen once, and the ten largest clones take roughly 25%. The specimen sequenced was PBMCs. These TCRs come from a man aged 45-60 years in good health and CMV-seropositive.

The chain combines TRBV28 with TRBJ1-4; D ambiguous. The CDR3 is made up of 11 amino acids. The germline V gene has CDR1 MDHEN and CDR2 SYDVKM. Deletions cut 8 bases from V and 12 bases from J, with 13 bases between. The CDR3 protein is CASAARRELFF. In nucleotides, the CDR3 is TGTGCCAGCGCAGCCCGACGGGAACTGTTTTTT.

V usage is TRBV29-1 and J usage is TRBJ2-7; TRBD1 is a possible D gene (6 bases). This CDR3 contains 12 residues. CDR1 and CDR2 (germline): SQVTM, ANQGSEA. Trimming took 6 bases from V and 7 from J, leaving 16 bases between them. DNA of the CDR3: TGCAGCGTGGGCTCAGGGGTCTATGAGCAGTACTTC. Protein sequence: CSVGSGVYEQYF.

This chain links TRBV5-6 with TRBJ1-2; tentatively, D is TRBD1 (6 bases). Trimming pared 1 base from V and 8 bases from J, leaving 12 bases between. Per germline, CDR1 SGHDT and CDR2 YYEEEE. This CDR3 has 13 amino acids. Here the CDR3 DNA reads TGTGCCAGCAGCTTGCAAGGGGGGGGAGGCTACACCTTC. The encoded protein is CASSLQGGGGYTF. Based on the CDR3 plus reference TRBV5-6 and TRBJ1-2, the full variable domain is DAGVTQSPTHLIKTRGQQVTLRCSPKSGHDTVSWYQQALGQGPQFIFQYYEEEERQRGNFPDRFSGHQFPNYSSELNVNALLLGDSALYLCASSLQGGGGYTFGSGTRLTVV.

The chain is built from TRBV11-2 and TRBJ2-7, with a possible D match to TRBD2 (5 bases). The germline V gene has CDR1 SGHAT and CDR2 FQNNGV. The V gene lost 2 bases and the J gene lost 0 bases, with 20 bases spanning the gap. This CDR3 has 18 amino acids. The CDR3, as DNA: TGTGCCAGCAGCTTAACAATTGGGGTGGTGGGGAGCTCCTACGAGCAGTACTTC. Encoded protein: CASSLTIGVVGSSYEQYF.

This clone was detected only a few times. The chain combines TRBV21-1 with TRBJ1-5; the D call of TRBD1 is as the table states it, not checked on the DNA. TRBV21-1 is a known pseudogene. CDR3 length equals 17 residues. CDR3 coding DNA: TGTGCCAGCCCAGGGGACCCGAGCGTGTGCAGCAATCAGCCCCAGCATTTT. Translation: CASPGDPSVCSNQPQHF.

The V call is TRBV5-5, the J call TRBJ2-3; possible D gene TRBD1, 5 bases. This CDR3 has 16 amino acids. Per germline, CDR1 SGHKS and CDR2 YYEKEE (reference sequence). The V gene lost 0 bases and the J gene lost 0 bases, with 11 bases spanning the gap. DNA of the CDR3: TGTGCCAGCAGCTTGGAGGGGTTCTCTAGCACAGATACGCAGTATTTT. Its protein product is CASSLEGFSSTDTQYF. Using reference TRBV5-5 and TRBJ2-3 for the parts outside the CDR3, the full variable domain is DAGVTQSPTHLIKTRGQQVTLRCSPISGHKSVSWYQQVLGQGPQFIFQYYEKEERGRGNFPDRFSARQFPNYSSELNVNALLLGDSALYLCASSLEGFSSTDTQYFGPGTRLTVL.

The chain joins TRBV30 to TRBJ1-2, with 8 bases identical to TRBD1. The CDR3 extends over 10 amino acids. Germline V lookup: CDR1 GTSNPN, CDR2 SVGIG (reference sequence). The CDR3 coding sequence is TGTGTTGGGACAGGTAAAGGCTACACCTTC. Translated: CVGTGKGYTF.

This sequence joins TRBV10-1 and TRBJ2-7, with D hard to call. Trimming cost V 5 bases and J 5 bases, with 13 bases left between them. This CDR3 is 13 amino acids long. CDR1 and CDR2 from the germline V gene are WNHNN and SYGVQD (reference sequence). The CDR3, as DNA: TGCGCCAGCAGTCCTCATAGAGGCAACGAGCAGTACTTC. This sequence encodes CASSPHRGNEQYF.

About this clone itself: One junction end disagrees with the germline gene, perhaps due to a read error. The rearrangement uses TRBV5-1 and TRBJ1-2; the D is unclear. The CDR3 has 12 residues. Per the germline V gene, CDR1 is SGHRS and CDR2 is YFSETQ. The CDR3 DNA reads as TGCCCCAGCAGCTTGTCACAAACCGGCTACACCTTC. Encoded protein: CPSSLSQTGYTF. Full variable domain (outside the CDR3, taken from reference TRBV5-1 and TRBJ1-2): KAGVTQTPRYLIKTRGQQVTLSCSPISGHRSVSWYQQTPGQGLQFLFEYFSETQRNKGNFPGRFSGRQFSNSRSEMNVSTLELGDSALYLCPSSLSQTGYTFGSGTRLTVV.

The chain couples TRBV30 to TRBJ2-3; 9 bases match TRBD2. Germline V lookup: CDR1 GTSNPN, CDR2 SVGIG (reference sequence). Trimming cost V 0 bases and J 6 bases; bases outside gene matches: 7. The CDR3 runs 15 residues. Here the CDR3 DNA reads TGTGCCTGGAGTGTAAAGGCGGGGGGGCGGGATACGCAGTATTTT. It encodes CAWSVKAGGRDTQYF.

This chain connects TRBV7-2 to TRBJ2-7; TRBD1 aligns across 7 bases. With V trimmed by 4 bases and J by 4 bases, 10 bases remained unmatched. The CDR3 sequence is 15 residues long. Germline V gives CDR1 SGHTA, CDR2 FQGNSA. The CDR3 sequence is CASSSTRDSLYEQYF. CDR3 sequence (DNA): TGTGCCAGCAGCTCCACCCGGGACAGCCTTTACGAGCAGTACTTC.

The genes are TRBV28 and TRBJ1-1; possible D gene TRBD1, 6 bases. The CDR3 spans 16 residues. V was cut by 6 bases and J by 7 bases, with 24 bases left in between. The germline CDR1 and CDR2 sequences are MDHEN and SYDVKM. CDR3 sequence reads: CASSHSLRGTMVEAFF. The DNA for the CDR3 is TGTGCCAGCAGCCACTCTCTGAGGGGGACGATGGTTGAAGCTTTCTTT.

The sample holds a few counts of this clone. The rearrangement joins TRBV12-2 to TRBJ1-5; TRBD1 reflects the table's D call only, with no check against the DNA. TRBV12-2 constitutes a pseudogene. CDR3 size: 18 residues. The CDR3 region has the DNA TGTGCAAGTCGCCTCAAGACGGACAGGGGCCTTATCCATCAGCCCCAGCATTTT. Its protein is CASRLKTDRGLIHQPQHF.

This clone was picked up a small number of times. The V call is TRBV5-4, the J call TRBJ1-1; 7 nucleotides match TRBD1. CDR1 SGHNT and CDR2 YYREEE come from the germline V gene (reference sequence). The CDR3 covers 17 residues. The ends lost 0 bases at V and 7 bases at J; junction bases unmatched: 15. Here the CDR3 DNA reads TGTGCCAGCAGCTTGGCTGGGACAGAGCTCAAGGCGGGTGAAGCTTTCTTT. Protein: CASSLAGTELKAGEAFF.

The chain is built from TRBV11-2 and TRBJ1-1, with D tentatively TRBD1 (5 bases). V dropped 2 bases and J dropped 4 bases, with 17 bases sitting between them. Germline V gene data show CDR1 as SGHAT and CDR2 as FQNNGV. The CDR3 runs to 16 residues. CDR3: CASSLSPQGWGTEAFF. CDR3 in DNA: TGTGCCAGCAGCTTATCCCCCCAGGGCTGGGGCACTGAAGCTTTCTTT.

V gene TRBV6-5 combines with J gene TRBJ1-1, with D possibly TRBD1 on 6 matching bases. Trimming left V 0 bases short and J 5 bases short, with 16 bases between. Germline V gene data show CDR1 as MNHEY and CDR2 as SVGAGI. The CDR3 is made up of 16 amino acids. The CDR3 spells CASSYSTFSRGTEAFF. CDR3 in DNA: TGTGCCAGCAGTTACTCGACATTCTCGAGGGGGACTGAAGCTTTCTTT.

The chain couples TRBV27 to TRBJ2-6, with 9 bases matching TRBD1. Losses at the gene ends were 7 bases for V and 2 bases for J; bases not matched to a gene: 9. The CDR3 is 17 residues long. Germline V gene sequence: CDR1 MNHEY, CDR2 SMNVEV (reference sequence). The CDR3 loop reads CASKTTGQGAGANVLTF. DNA of the CDR3: TGTGCCAGCAAGACTACGGGACAGGGTGCTGGGGCCAACGTCCTGACTTTC. The variable domain in full, completed from reference TRBV27 and TRBJ2-6, reads EAQVTQNPRYLITVTGKKLTVTCSQNMNHEYMSWYRQDPGLGLRQIYYSMNVEVTDKGDVPEGYKVSRKEKRNFPLILESPSPNQTSLYFCASKTTGQGAGANVLTFGAGSRLTVL.

The CDR3 coding sequence is TGTGCCAGCAGCGTAGAGGGCGGGGTTGAGACCCAGTACTTC. This sequence encodes CASSVEGGVETQYF. The rearrangement links TRBV9 to TRBJ2-5; a possible D gene is TRBD2 (6 bases). V was pared by 0 bases and J by 5 bases, with 11 bases between. The CDR3 is made up of 14 amino acids. Germline V CDR1 and CDR2: SGDLS, YYNGEE.

As DNA, the CDR3 is TGTGCCAGCAGCCTCGCCGTACCAACAGGGGAAAAGGATGGCTACACCTTC. It specifies CASSLAVPTGEKDGYTF. The chain has TRBV7-2 and TRBJ1-2; 7 positions agree with TRBD1. This CDR3 is built from 17 residues. The J segment lost 6 bases and the V segment lost 5 bases, leaving 18 bases of the junction unmatched. Germline assignment: CDR1 SGHTA and CDR2 FQGNSA.

This clone was recorded once. The rearrangement joins TRBV27 to TRBJ2-7; tentative D call: TRBD2 (7 bases). Trimming took off 7 bases at V and 2 bases at J, with 15 bases between the two ends. Per the germline V gene, CDR1 is MNHEY and CDR2 is SMNVEV (reference sequence). The CDR3 covers 14 residues. The CDR3 DNA sequence: TGTGCCAGCACAAAAAAGGGGGGGACCTACGAGCAGTACTTC. Translated: CASTKKGGTYEQYF.

The genes are TRBV2 and TRBJ2-1, with D possibly matching TRBD2 (6 bases). The V gene lost 3 bases and the J gene lost 6 bases, with 9 bases spanning the gap. The CDR3 loop spans 13 amino acids. The germline V gene has CDR1 SNHLY and CDR2 FYNNEI. CDR3 sequence (DNA): TGTGCCAGCAGTGACCCCGGGGGCAATGAGCAGTTCTTC. It yields the protein CASSDPGGNEQFF.

The chain combines TRBV5-4 with TRBJ1-3, with TRBD1 matching 8 bases. CDR3 size: 13 residues. Germline-derived CDR1 and CDR2 are SGHNT and YYREEE (reference sequence). With 2 bases clipped from V and 10 bases from J, the junction kept 5 bases outside the gene matches. The CDR3 sequence is CASSFTGGSTIYF. The CDR3 DNA is TGTGCCAGCAGCTTCACAGGGGGATCTACCATATATTTT.